These T cell receptor beta chains were read from a single sample in a study of human T cells and chemical hapten exposure. TCRdb analysed the RACE reads with MiXCR anew, one entry per CDR3 protein. The sample has 85,000 to 95,000 distinct CDR3 sequences; approximately 11% are singletons. Here the sequenced sample was whole blood, taken in connection with sensitization to the hapten diphenylcyclopropenone (DPC). The receptors come from a man aged 35 to 55 with alopecia areata. Some clones in this sample may be carry-over from other donors' samples. Each CDR3 is given with its conserved first and last residue. The D gene is left open where the match is weak. Rows may omit the clone size; those that give it use once, few, many or a size class.

D gene | V gene | clone size | CDR3 protein
TRBD2 | TRBV28 | few | CASTIAGGSSYNEQFF
TRBD2 | TRBV7-8 | few | CATRLAGAGEQFF
TRBD1 | TRBV25-1 | few | CASSATGVATDTQYF
. | TRBV6-1 | . | CASSELLGRAPSNQPQHF
. | TRBV28 | . | CASSLSGRGETEAFF
. | TRBV10-3 | many | CAISEQAPPDEQYF
. | TRBV27 | many | CASSLAGMSNQPQHF
TRBD1 | TRBV30 | once | CAWSVRDRGRRADTKYF
. | TRBV4-3 | many | CASSQDLGGNQPQHF
TRBD2 | TRBV7-8 | . | CASSKYYLAGAYNEQFF
. | TRBV6-5 | . | CASSYSIAGSQNTEAFF
TRBD2 | TRBV29-1 | medium-sized | CSVDGRAVGTDTQYF
. | TRBV7-9 | few | CASSLAGRESYGYTF
. | TRBV29-1 | . | CSVEGSGVEAFF
TRBD1 | TRBV20-1 | . | CSARDIGQGSSQYF
. | TRBV6-5 | few | CASLAPSGRGGNTIYF
. | TRBV7-9 | . | CASSLAGQGLAKNIQYF
TRBD1 | TRBV4-2 | few | CASSHDRGQQPQHF
. | TRBV10-3 | few | CAVLETPTNEKLFF
. | TRBV7-9 | . | CASSFFMPSPYNEQFF
. | TRBV6-6 | . | CASSYDGVYNEQFF
. | TRBV24-1 | many | CATSGGSSYNEQFF
TRBD1 | TRBV10-3 | few | CATKKTGEGDGYTF
. | TRBV2 | . | CASRGGRISDTF
TRBD2 | TRBV12-3/TRBV12-4 | few | CASSHLAGGPVYKNEQFF
. | TRBV12-3/TRBV12-4 | few | CASRGTPSYEQYF
. | TRBV12-3/TRBV12-4 | . | CASRRGVAQETQYF
. | TRBV6-5 | . | CASSYSSFYEQYF
. | TRBV6-4 | many | CATAHLGSNQPQHF
. | TRBV7-2 | . | CASRRVAGENTEAFF
. | TRBV4-1 | . | CASSQVVGGTNFWDEQFF
. | TRBV20-1 | many | CSASAQRGTDTQYF
. | TRBV20-1 | . | CSARDLLDNEKLFF
. | TRBV12-3/TRBV12-4 | few | CASRQQGIGNTIYF
. | TRBV4-1 | . | CASSQGTANSTDTQYF
. | TRBV7-9 | few | CASSLETGEGYTF
TRBD1 | TRBV12-3/TRBV12-4 | . | CASSLTGVGNTIYF
. | TRBV28 | . | CASSLAGKPGELFF
. | TRBV6-2/TRBV6-3 | few | CASSYSTPPPFF
. | TRBV5-1 | many | CASRRGDTEAFF
. | TRBV12-3/TRBV12-4 | . | CASSIRDAHSYEQYF
TRBD1 | TRBV11-2 | many | CASSRRTGAGTEAFF
. | TRBV3-1 | . | CASSLQLDTQYF
. | TRBV20-1 | few | CSARAPAHNEQFF
. | TRBV7-2 | . | CASSLVYRENTEAFF
. | TRBV6-1 | . | CASSTPGQPQHF
. | TRBV4-3 | many | CASSAGQGAYNEQFF
. | TRBV20-1 | medium-sized | CSADDLQGIGYEQYF
. | TRBV29-1 | few | CSVAGPASDRSSYNEQFF
. | TRBV29-1 | few | CSQNGGTPEISGQPQHF
. | TRBV5-1 | . | CASTGGLLSDNYGYTF
. | TRBV29-1 | few | CSVATGVTGEQFF
. | TRBV19 | many | CASSSTGAANVLTF
. | TRBV29-1 | few | CSVVGQVYEQFF
. | TRBV7-2 | . | CASSPNEAGANTEAFF